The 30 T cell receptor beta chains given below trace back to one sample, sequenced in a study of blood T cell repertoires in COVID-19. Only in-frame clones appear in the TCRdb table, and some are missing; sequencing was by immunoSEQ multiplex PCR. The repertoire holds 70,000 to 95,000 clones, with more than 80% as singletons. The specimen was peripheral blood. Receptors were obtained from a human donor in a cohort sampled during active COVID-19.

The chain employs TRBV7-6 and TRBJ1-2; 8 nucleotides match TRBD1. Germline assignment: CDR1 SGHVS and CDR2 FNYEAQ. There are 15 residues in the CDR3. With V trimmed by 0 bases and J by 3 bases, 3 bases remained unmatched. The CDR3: CASSLAPGGDYGYTF. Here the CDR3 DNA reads TGTGCCAGCAGCTTAGCTCCAGGGGGCGACTATGGCTACACCTTC.

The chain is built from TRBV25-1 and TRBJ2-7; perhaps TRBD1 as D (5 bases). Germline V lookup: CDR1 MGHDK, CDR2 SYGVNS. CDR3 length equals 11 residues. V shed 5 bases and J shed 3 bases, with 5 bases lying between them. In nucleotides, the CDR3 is TGTGCCAGCAGTCAGGGCTACGAGCAGTACTTC. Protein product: CASSQGYEQYF.

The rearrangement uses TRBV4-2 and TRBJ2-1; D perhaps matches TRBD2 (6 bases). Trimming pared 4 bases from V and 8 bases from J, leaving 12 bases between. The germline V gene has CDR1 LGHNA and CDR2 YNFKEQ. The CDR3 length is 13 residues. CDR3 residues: CASSRTTTDEQFF. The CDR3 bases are TGTGCCAGCAGCCGGACTACTACCGATGAGCAGTTCTTC.

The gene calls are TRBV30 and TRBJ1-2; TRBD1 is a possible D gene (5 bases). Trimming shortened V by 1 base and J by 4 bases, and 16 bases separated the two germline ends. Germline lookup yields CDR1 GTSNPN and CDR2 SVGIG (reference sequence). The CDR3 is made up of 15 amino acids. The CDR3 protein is CAWSGRGERIYGYTF. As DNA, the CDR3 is TGTGCCTGGAGTGGCCGGGGGGAAAGGATCTATGGCTACACCTTC. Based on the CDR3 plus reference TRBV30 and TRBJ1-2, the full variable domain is SQTIHQWPATLVQPVGSPLSLECTVEGTSNPNLYWYRQAAGRGLQLLFYSVGIGQISSEVPQNLSASRPQDRQFILSSKKLLLSDSGFYLCAWSGRGERIYGYTFGSGTRLTVV.

The CDR3 DNA is TGCGCCAGCAGCTCCCGGGACAGGGGGCCGGGGGCCAACGTCCTGACTTTC. Translated: CASSSRDRGPGANVLTF. The gene calls are TRBV5-1 and TRBJ2-6; 12 positions agree with TRBD1. The CDR3 loop spans 17 amino acids. Trimming took 3 bases from V and 4 from J; bases not matched to a gene: 5. Germline V gene data show CDR1 as SGHRS and CDR2 as YFSETQ.

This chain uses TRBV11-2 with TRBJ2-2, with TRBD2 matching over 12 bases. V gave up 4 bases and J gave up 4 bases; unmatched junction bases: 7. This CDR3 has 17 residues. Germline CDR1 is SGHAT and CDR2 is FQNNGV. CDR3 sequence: CASSSLGLAGFTGELFF. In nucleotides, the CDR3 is TGTGCCAGCAGCTCTTTAGGACTAGCGGGGTTCACCGGGGAGCTGTTTTTT.

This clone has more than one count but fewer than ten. CDR3 region: CASSYSRGQGRDEQFF. Written as DNA, the CDR3 is TGTGCCAGCAGTTACTCGAGGGGACAGGGTAGGGATGAGCAGTTCTTC. V and J are TRBV6-6 and TRBJ2-1; TRBD1 matches at 9 bases. Germline CDR1 is MNHNY and CDR2 is SVGAGI (reference sequence). There are 16 residues in the CDR3. V shed 0 bases, J shed 8 bases, and the junction held 8 bases outside the gene matches.

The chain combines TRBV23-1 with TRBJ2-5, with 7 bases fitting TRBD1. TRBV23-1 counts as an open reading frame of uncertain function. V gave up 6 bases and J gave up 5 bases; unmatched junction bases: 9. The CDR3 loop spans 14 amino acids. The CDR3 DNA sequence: TGCGCCAGCAGGACAGGGCTCGTGATTGAGACCCAGTACTTC. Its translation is CASRTGLVIETQYF.

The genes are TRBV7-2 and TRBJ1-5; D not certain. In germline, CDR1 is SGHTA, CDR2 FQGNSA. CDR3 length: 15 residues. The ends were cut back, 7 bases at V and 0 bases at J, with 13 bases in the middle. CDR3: CASNLVQNSNQPQHF. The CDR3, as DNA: TGTGCCAGCAACTTGGTGCAGAATAGCAATCAGCCCCAGCATTTT.

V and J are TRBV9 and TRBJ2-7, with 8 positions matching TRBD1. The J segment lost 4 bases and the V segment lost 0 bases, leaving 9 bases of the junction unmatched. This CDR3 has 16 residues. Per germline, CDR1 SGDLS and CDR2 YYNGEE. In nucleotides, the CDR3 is TGTGCCAGCAGCGTAGGTCAGGGACAGGCATTATACGAGCAGTACTTC. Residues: CASSVGQGQALYEQYF.

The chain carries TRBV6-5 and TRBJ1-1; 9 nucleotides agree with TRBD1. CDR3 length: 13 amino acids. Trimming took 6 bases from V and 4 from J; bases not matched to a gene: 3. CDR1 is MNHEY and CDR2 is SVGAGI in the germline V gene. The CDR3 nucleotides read TGTGCCAGCAGCTCGACAGGGGGCACTGAAGCTTTCTTT. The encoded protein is CASSSTGGTEAFF.

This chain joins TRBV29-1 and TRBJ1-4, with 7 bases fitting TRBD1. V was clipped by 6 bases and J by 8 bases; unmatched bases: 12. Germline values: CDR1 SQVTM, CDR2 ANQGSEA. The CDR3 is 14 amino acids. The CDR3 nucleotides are TGCAGCGTCCGGGCAGGGGGGACTGGGGAAAAACTGTTTTTT. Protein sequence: CSVRAGGTGEKLFF. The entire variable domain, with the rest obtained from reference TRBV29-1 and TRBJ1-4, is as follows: SAVISQKPSRDICQRGTSLTIQCQVDSQVTMMFWYRQQPGQSLTLIATANQGSEATYESGFVIDKFPISRPNLTFSTLTVSNMSPEDSSIYLCSVRAGGTGEKLFFGSGTQLSVL.

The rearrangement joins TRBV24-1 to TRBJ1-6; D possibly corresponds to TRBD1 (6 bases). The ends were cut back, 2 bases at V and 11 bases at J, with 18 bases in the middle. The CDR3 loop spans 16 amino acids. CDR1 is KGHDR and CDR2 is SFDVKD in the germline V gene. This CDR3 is CATSDWGGAAIPPLHF. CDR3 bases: TGTGCCACCAGTGATTGGGGGGGGGCAGCGATACCACCCCTCCACTTT.

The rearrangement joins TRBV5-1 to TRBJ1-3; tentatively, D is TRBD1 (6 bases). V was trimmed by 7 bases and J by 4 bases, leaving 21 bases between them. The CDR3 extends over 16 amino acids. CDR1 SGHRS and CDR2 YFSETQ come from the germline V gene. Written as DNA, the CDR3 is TGCGCCAGCTCCAAAGCCCCAGGGGCACAAGGAAACACCATATATTTT. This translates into CASSKAPGAQGNTIYF.

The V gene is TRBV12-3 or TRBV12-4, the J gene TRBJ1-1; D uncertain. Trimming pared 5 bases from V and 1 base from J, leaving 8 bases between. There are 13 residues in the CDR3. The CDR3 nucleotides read TGTGCCAGCAGTCTACAGCAGAACACTGAAGCTTTCTTT. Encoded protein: CASSLQQNTEAFF.

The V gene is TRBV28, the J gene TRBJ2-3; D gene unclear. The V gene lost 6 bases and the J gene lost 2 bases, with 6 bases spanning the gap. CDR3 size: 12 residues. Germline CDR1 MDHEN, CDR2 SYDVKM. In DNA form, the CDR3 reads TGTGCCAGCAGAAAACTCACAGATACGCAGTATTTT. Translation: CASRKLTDTQYF.

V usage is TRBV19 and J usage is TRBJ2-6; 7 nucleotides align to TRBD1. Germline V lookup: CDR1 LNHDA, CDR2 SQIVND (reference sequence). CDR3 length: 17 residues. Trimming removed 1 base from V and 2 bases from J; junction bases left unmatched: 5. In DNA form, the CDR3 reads TGTGCCAGTAGTATAGGACAGGGCTTCCCTGGGGCCAACGTCCTGACTTTC. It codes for CASSIGQGFPGANVLTF. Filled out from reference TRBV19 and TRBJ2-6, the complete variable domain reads DGGITQSPKYLFRKEGQNVTLSCEQNLNHDAMYWYRQDPGQGLRLIYYSQIVNDFQKGDIAEGYSVSREKKESFPLTVTSAQKNPTAFYLCASSIGQGFPGANVLTFGAGSRLTVL.

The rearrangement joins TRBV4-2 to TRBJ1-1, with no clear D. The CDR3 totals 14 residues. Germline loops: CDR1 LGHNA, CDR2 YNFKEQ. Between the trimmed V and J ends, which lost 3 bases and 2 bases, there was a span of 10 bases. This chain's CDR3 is CASSHFGVNTEAFF. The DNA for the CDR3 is TGTGCCAGCAGCCACTTCGGAGTTAACACTGAAGCTTTCTTT.

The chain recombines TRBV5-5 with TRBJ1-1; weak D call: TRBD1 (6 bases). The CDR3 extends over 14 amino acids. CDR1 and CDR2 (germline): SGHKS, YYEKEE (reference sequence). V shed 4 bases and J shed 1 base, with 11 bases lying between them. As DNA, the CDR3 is TGTGCCAGCAGCGTAGTGACAGGGAACACTGAAGCTTTCTTT. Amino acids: CASSVVTGNTEAFF.

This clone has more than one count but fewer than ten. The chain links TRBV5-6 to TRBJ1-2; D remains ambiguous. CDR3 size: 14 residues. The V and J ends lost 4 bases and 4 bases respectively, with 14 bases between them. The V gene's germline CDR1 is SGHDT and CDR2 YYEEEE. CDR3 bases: TGTGCCAGCAGCGTCCCGGGGTACTCCTATGGCTACACCTTC. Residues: CASSVPGYSYGYTF.

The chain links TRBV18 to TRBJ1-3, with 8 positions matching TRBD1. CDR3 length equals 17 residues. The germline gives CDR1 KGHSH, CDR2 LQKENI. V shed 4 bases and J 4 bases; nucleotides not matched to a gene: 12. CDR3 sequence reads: CASSQLNGTGLGNTIYF. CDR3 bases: TGTGCCAGCTCACAGTTAAACGGGACAGGCCTCGGAAACACCATATATTTT. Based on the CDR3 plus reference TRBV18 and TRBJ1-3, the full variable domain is NAGVMQNPRHLVRRRGQEARLRCSPMKGHSHVYWYRQLPEEGLKFMVYLQKENIIDESGMPKERFSAEFPKEGPSILRIQQVVRGDSAAYFCASSQLNGTGLGNTIYFGEGSWLTVV.

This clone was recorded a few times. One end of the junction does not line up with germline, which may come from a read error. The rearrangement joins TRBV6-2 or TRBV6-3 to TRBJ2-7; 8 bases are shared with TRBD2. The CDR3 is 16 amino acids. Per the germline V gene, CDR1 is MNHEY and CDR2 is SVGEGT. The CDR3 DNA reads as TGTGCCAGCAGTGACTCGGGAGGGACCGTCTCCTACGAGCAGTACTTC. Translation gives CASSDSGGTVSYEQYF.

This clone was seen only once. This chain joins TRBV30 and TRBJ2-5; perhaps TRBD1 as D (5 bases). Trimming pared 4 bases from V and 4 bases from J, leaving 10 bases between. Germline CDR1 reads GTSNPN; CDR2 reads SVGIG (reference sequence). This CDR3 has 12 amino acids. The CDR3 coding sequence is TGTGCCTGGAATCAGGGTTTAGAGACCCAGTACTTC. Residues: CAWNQGLETQYF. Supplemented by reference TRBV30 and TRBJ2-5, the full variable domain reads SQTIHQWPATLVQPVGSPLSLECTVEGTSNPNLYWYRQAAGRGLQLLFYSVGIGQISSEVPQNLSASRPQDRQFILSSKKLLLSDSGFYLCAWNQGLETQYFGPGTRLLVL.

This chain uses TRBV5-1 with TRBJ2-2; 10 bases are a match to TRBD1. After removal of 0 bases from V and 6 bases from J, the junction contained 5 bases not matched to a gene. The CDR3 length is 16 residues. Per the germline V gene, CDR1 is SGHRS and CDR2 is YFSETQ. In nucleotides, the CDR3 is TGCGCCAGCAGCTTGGATCTGACAGGGGGCGCCGGGGAGCTGTTTTTT. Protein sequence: CASSLDLTGGAGELFF.

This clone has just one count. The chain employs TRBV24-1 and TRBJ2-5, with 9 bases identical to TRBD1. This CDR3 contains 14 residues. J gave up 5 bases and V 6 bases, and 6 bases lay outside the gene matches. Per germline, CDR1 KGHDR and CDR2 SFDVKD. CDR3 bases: TGTGCCACCAGTACAGGGGGCAACTGGGAGACCCAGTACTTC. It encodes CATSTGGNWETQYF.

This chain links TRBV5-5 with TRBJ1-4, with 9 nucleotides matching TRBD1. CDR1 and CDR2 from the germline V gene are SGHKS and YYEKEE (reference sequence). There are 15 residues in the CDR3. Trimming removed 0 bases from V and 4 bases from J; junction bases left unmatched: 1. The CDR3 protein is CASSLEDRGNEKLFF. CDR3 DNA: TGTGCCAGCAGCTTGGAGGACAGGGGTAATGAAAAACTGTTTTTT.

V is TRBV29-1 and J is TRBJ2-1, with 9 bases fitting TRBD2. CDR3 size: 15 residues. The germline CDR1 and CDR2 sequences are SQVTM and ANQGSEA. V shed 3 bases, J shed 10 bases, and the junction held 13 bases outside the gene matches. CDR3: CSVDRRGGGPAEQFF. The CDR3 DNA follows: TGCAGCGTTGATAGGCGCGGGGGGGGCCCGGCGGAGCAGTTCTTC.

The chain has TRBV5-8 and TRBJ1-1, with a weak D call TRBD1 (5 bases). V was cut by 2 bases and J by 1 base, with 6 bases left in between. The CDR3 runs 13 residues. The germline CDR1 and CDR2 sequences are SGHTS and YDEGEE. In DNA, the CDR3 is TGTGCCAGCAGCTTTACAGGGAACACTGAAGCTTTCTTT. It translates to CASSFTGNTEAFF.

CDR3 amino acids: CASSLGQGVYDEQFF. The DNA for the CDR3 is TGTGCCAGCAGCTTGGGACAGGGCGTTTATGATGAGCAGTTCTTC. V usage is TRBV7-3 and J usage is TRBJ2-1, with 9 bases that match TRBD1. Germline CDR1 reads SGHTA; CDR2 reads FQGTGA. This CDR3 contains 15 residues. V lost 3 bases, J lost 8 bases, and 8 bases stayed unmatched.

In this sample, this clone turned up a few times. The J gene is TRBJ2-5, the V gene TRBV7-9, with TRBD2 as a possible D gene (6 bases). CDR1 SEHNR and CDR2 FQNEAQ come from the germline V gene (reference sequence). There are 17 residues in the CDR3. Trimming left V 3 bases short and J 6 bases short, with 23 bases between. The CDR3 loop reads CASSLRASDGGGKTQYF. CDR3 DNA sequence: TGTGCCAGCAGCTTGAGGGCTAGCGATGGAGGTGGGAAGACCCAGTACTTC.